The clone carrying this TCR beta chain came up many times. These data originate in a study of identical twins. This CDR3 has 17 amino acids. V lost 1 base and J lost 1, with 12 bases in between. Per germline, CDR1 KGHDR and CDR2 SFDVKD. Via MiXCR, TCRdb re-called the 5' RACE reads, giving one row per CDR3 protein. The sample lists 300,000 to 400,000 distinct CDR3 sequences; about 10% were seen once. The receptor was isolated from a woman aged 45-65 years in good health. Sequenced input: naive T cells sorted from blood. The chain uses TRBV24-1 and TRBJ2-2, with D perhaps matching TRBD2 (5 bases). DNA of the CDR3: TGTGCCACCAGTGATTTTCCCTGGGGAGAGAACACCGGGGAGCTGTTTTTT. This sequence encodes CATSDFPWGENTGELFF.